This section outlines one T cell receptor (beta chain) sequence together with its context. Authors' methods: It was from reference gene primer amplification that nucleated cell counts were estimated. Using immunoSEQ multiplex PCR, the repertoire was profiled, and TCRdb retains in-frame clones only, with some absent. V and J calls and clone size are as listed in that table; D and trimming were resolved from the DNA. The data hold around 190,000 clones, with around three quarters observed a single time. The data are from a study of blood T cell repertoires in COVID-19. Study background: COVID-19 samples, acute and convalescent, were from the United States, Italy and Spain. Sources were T cells, B-cell-depleted T cells, or PBMCs; the material itself was cDNA or gDNA.

This CDR3 contains 14 residues. The germline V gene encodes CDR1 SGHRS and CDR2 YFSETQ. V gave up 3 bases and J gave up 5 bases; unmatched junction bases: 7. The rearrangement links TRBV5-1 to TRBJ1-2, with 7 positions matching TRBD1. The sequence came from a man between 70 and 80 years old with active or convalescent COVID-19. The specimen was peripheral blood. In DNA form, the CDR3 reads TGCGCCAGCAGCTGGGGTACAGGGGTGTATGGCTACACCTTC. Its protein is CASSWGTGVYGYTF. The variable domain in full, completed from reference TRBV5-1 and TRBJ1-2, reads KAGVTQTPRYLIKTRGQQVTLSCSPISGHRSVSWYQQTPGQGLQFLFEYFSETQRNKGNFPGRFSGRQFSNSRSEMNVSTLELGDSALYLCASSWGTGVYGYTFGSGTRLTVV.